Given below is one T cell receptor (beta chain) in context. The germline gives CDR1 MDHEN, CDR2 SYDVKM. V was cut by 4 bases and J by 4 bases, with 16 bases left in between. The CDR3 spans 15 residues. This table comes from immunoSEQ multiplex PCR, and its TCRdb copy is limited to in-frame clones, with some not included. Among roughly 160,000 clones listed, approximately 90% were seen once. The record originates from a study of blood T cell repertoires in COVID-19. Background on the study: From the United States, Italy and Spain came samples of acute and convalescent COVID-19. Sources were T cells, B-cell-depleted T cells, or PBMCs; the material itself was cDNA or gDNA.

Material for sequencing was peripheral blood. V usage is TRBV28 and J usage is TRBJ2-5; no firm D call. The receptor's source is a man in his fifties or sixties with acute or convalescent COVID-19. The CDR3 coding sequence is TGTGCCAGCAGTTCACCCAATCCTAGGCGAGAGACCCAGTACTTC. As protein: CASSSPNPRRETQYF.